This T cell receptor (beta chain) is drawn from a study of T cell responses to AZD1222 COVID-19 vaccine. Whole-study results and caveats: Repertoire samples came only from after the peak T cell response. Recipients of AZD1222 seropositive at baseline numbered only 5 or 6.

Clones were read by immunoSEQ multiplex PCR, and TCRdb kept only the in-frame ones, dropping some. The table lists about 120,000 clones, 89% of them singletons. The CDR3 contains 11 residues. V shed 5 bases and J shed 11 bases, with 12 bases lying between them. Germline lookup yields CDR1 MDHEN and CDR2 SYDVKM. This clone came up a few times. The antigen remains unidentified. Sample: peripheral blood, taken on day 0 of AZD1222 vaccination. The receptor was derived from an adult in good health. This chain connects TRBV28 to TRBJ1-1; no clear D. CDR3 sequence reads: CASSTRPPAFF. For the CDR3, the DNA is TGTGCCAGCAGTACGCGGCCGCCCGCTTTCTTT.